This record looks at one TCR beta chain sequence and its context. Its specificity is not known. In germline, CDR1 is SEHNR, CDR2 FQNEAQ (reference sequence). Trimming removed 3 bases from V and 6 bases from J, with 12 bases in between. The CDR3 totals 14 residues. Timing groups of about 4 and about 12 weeks for second doses were pooled. Sequenced by immunoSEQ multiplex PCR; TCRdb stores in-frame clones only, minus some. Of fewer than 120,000 clones listed, about 87% were seen once; the top ten hold 15%. This sample stems from a study of T cell responses to AZD1222 COVID-19 vaccine. Study results and caveats: Recipients of two AZD1222 doses showed rising Spike-specific TCR breadth and depth. Baseline serostatus was positive in only six AZD1222 recipients. Across the whole spike, CD4 TCRs peaked at regions 160-218 and 743-854.

This material consisted of peripheral blood, taken 28 days after the second AZD1222 dose. This sequence was found in an adult who received the AZD1222 COVID-19 vaccine. V gene TRBV7-9 combines with J gene TRBJ1-5, with a possible D match to TRBD1 (6 bases). For the CDR3, the DNA is TGTGCCAGCAGCTTCGGGGGCTGGGGTCAGCCCCAGCATTTT. Translating gives CASSFGGWGQPQHF.